The 21 T cell receptor beta chains reported below all come from one sample, sequenced in a study of cytomegalovirus exposure and HLA in healthy donors. The PCR had 60 Vbeta and 13 Jbeta primers. Libraries were prepared by immunoSEQ multiplex PCR; TCRdb keeps only in-frame clonotypes and omits some of them. The sample lists around 220,000 clones, around 83% occurring once. Sequencing was carried out using PBMCs. These receptors originate from a girl aged 10 to 17 in good health and CMV-seronegative.

This clone was observed a few times. This CDR3 is CAWSVGGQTYNQPQHF. The CDR3 region has the DNA TGTGCCTGGAGTGTAGGGGGACAGACATACAATCAGCCCCAGCATTTT. The chain has TRBV30 and TRBJ1-5; 7 nucleotides agree with TRBD1. V lost 0 bases, J lost 3 bases, and 8 bases stayed unmatched. CDR1 GTSNPN and CDR2 SVGIG come from the germline V gene (reference sequence). This CDR3 region has 16 residues.

The chain has TRBV28 and TRBJ1-1; D is perhaps TRBD1 (6 bases). The CDR3 consists of 14 residues. Per germline, CDR1 MDHEN and CDR2 SYDVKM. V lost 8 bases and J lost 5, with 18 bases in between. CDR3 DNA sequence: TGTGCCAGCCCCCCGACGCAGGGGTGGACTGAAGCTTTCTTT. It specifies CASPPTQGWTEAFF.

In DNA, the CDR3 is TGTGCCTGGAGTGTGGCCCTGAACCAGCCCCAGCATTTT. Translation gives CAWSVALNQPQHF. The chain couples TRBV30 to TRBJ1-5; no definite D call. In germline, CDR1 is GTSNPN, CDR2 SVGIG (reference sequence). This CDR3 has 13 residues. V was cut by 0 bases and J by 7 bases, with 10 bases left in between. The full variable domain, its missing parts supplied by reference TRBV30 and TRBJ1-5, is SQTIHQWPATLVQPVGSPLSLECTVEGTSNPNLYWYRQAAGRGLQLLFYSVGIGQISSEVPQNLSASRPQDRQFILSSKKLLLSDSGFYLCAWSVALNQPQHFGDGTRLSIL.

The rearrangement links TRBV10-2 to TRBJ2-1, with no clear D. The CDR3 consists of 15 residues. The ends were cut back, 3 bases at V and 1 base at J, with 10 bases in the middle. Germline values: CDR1 WSHSY, CDR2 SAAADI. The CDR3 protein is CASSDLGGSYNEQFF. The CDR3 DNA reads as TGCGCCAGCAGTGACCTCGGTGGTTCCTACAATGAGCAGTTCTTC.

J is TRBJ2-3 and V is TRBV27, with a weak D call TRBD2 (6 bases). Germline loops: CDR1 MNHEY, CDR2 SMNVEV (reference sequence). The CDR3 length is 15 residues. Trimming took 4 bases from V and 6 from J, leaving 17 bases between them. The CDR3 DNA follows: TGTGCCAGCAGTTCTCGAGGGAGGTCGGGGGATACGCAGTATTTT. Residues: CASSSRGRSGDTQYF.

The chain links TRBV7-9 to TRBJ1-1; possible D gene TRBD1, 5 bases. This CDR3 contains 15 residues. Germline CDR1 is SEHNR and CDR2 is FQNEAQ (reference sequence). Trimming stripped 2 bases from V and 0 bases from J, with 10 bases between. DNA for the CDR3: TGTGCCAGCAGCTTAACCTGGGGCCTGAACACTGAAGCTTTCTTT. It yields the protein CASSLTWGLNTEAFF.

The chain combines TRBV27 with TRBJ2-2; possibly TRBD1 for D (6 bases). Between the trimmed V and J ends, which lost 5 bases and 1 base, there was a span of 11 bases. The germline CDR1 and CDR2 sequences are MNHEY and SMNVEV (reference sequence). The CDR3 covers 15 residues. The CDR3 DNA reads as TGTGCCAGCAGTCTTCTACAGGGGAACACCGGGGAGCTGTTTTTT. Protein: CASSLLQGNTGELFF.

The rearrangement joins TRBV28 to TRBJ1-2, with TRBD1 matching over 8 bases. Germline V lookup: CDR1 MDHEN, CDR2 SYDVKM. After removal of 2 bases from V and 5 bases from J, the junction contained 10 bases not matched to a gene. This CDR3 has 16 amino acids. The DNA of the CDR3 is TGTGCCAGCAGTTTAGCGGCAGGGGGCGGGGTGTATGGCTACACCTTC. It codes for CASSLAAGGGVYGYTF.

This clone was seen once. At one end the junction does not follow the germline gene, possibly because of a read error. The chain links TRBV5-1 to TRBJ2-5, with 9 bases identical to TRBD2. Germline V gene lookup returns CDR1 SGHRS and CDR2 YFSETQ. The CDR3 sequence is 14 residues long. The CDR3 nucleotides are TGCGCCAGCCCTGTAGCGGGAGTGCGTGAGACCCGGTACTTC. Amino acid sequence: CASPVAGVRETRYF.

This clone is a singleton in its sample. The chain joins TRBV6-1 to TRBJ2-3; D may be TRBD2 (5 bases). V lost 5 bases and J 0 bases, leaving 12 bases between the germline ends. This CDR3 has 15 amino acids. CDR1 is MNHNS and CDR2 is SASEGT in the germline V gene. The DNA of the CDR3 is TGTGCCAGCAGTCGAGGGAGAACTAGCACAGATACGCAGTATTTT. As protein: CASSRGRTSTDTQYF.

The chain joins TRBV7-3 to TRBJ1-1, with 11 bases lining up with TRBD1. V lost 5 bases to trimming and J lost 2 bases; unmatched junction nucleotides: 4. This CDR3 spans 15 amino acids. Germline V gene sequence: CDR1 SGHTA, CDR2 FQGTGA. For the CDR3, the DNA is TGTGCCAGCAGCGCCGGGACAGGGGGTAACACTGAAGCTTTCTTT. Translation gives CASSAGTGGNTEAFF.

The chain employs TRBV5-6 and TRBJ2-2; 7 bases map to TRBD1. The CDR3 covers 16 residues. J gave up 0 bases and V 2 bases, and 4 bases lay outside the gene matches. The V gene's germline CDR1 is SGHDT and CDR2 YYEEEE. CDR3 protein: CASSLQGSPNTGELFF. CDR3 in DNA: TGTGCCAGCAGCTTACAGGGGTCTCCGAACACCGGGGAGCTGTTTTTT.

The genes are TRBV25-1 and TRBJ2-5; 8 bases match TRBD2. CDR3 size: 16 residues. The trim removed 8 bases at V and 5 bases at J, leaving 16 bases unmatched. The germline V gene encodes CDR1 MGHDK and CDR2 SYGVNS. The chain's CDR3 is CASGPRGRGAGETQYF. CDR3 in DNA: TGTGCCAGCGGGCCCCGGGGGCGGGGGGCAGGGGAGACCCAGTACTTC. Drawing the rest from reference TRBV25-1 and TRBJ2-5, the complete variable domain is EADIYQTPRYLVIGTGKKITLECSQTMGHDKMYWYQQDPGMELHLIHYSYGVNSTEKGDLSSESTVSRIRTEHFPLTLESARPSHTSQYLCASGPRGRGAGETQYFGPGTRLLVL.

The chain combines TRBV19 with TRBJ1-5; 10 nucleotides match TRBD1. Per germline, CDR1 LNHDA and CDR2 SQIVND (reference sequence). Trimming at V came to 5 bases and at J to 6 bases, leaving 4 bases not matched to a gene. The CDR3 covers 14 residues. The CDR3 reads CASSGQGGGQPQHF. CDR3 in DNA: TGTGCCAGTAGTGGACAGGGGGGAGGTCAGCCCCAGCATTTT.

The gene calls are TRBV2 and TRBJ1-2; D may be TRBD1 (6 bases). Trimming stripped 8 bases from V and 2 bases from J, with 12 bases between. The CDR3 is made up of 13 amino acids. The V gene's germline CDR1 is SNHLY and CDR2 FYNNEI. The CDR3 is CASGKGGNYGYTF. CDR3 DNA: TGTGCCAGCGGGAAGGGGGGGAACTATGGCTACACCTTC.

The rearrangement links TRBV13 to TRBJ2-7; 7 bases line up with TRBD2. The CDR3 contains 15 residues. Germline V gene data show CDR1 as PRHDT and CDR2 as FYEKMQ (reference sequence). V shed 0 bases and J 6 bases; nucleotides not matched to a gene: 8. The CDR3 nucleotides are TGTGCCAGCAGCTTAGGCCCCAGCGGGGCATCCGAGCAGTACTTC. Its protein product is CASSLGPSGASEQYF. The full variable domain, completed using reference TRBV13 and TRBJ2-7, is AAGVIQSPRHLIKEKRETATLKCYPIPRHDTVYWYQQGPGQDPQFLISFYEKMQSDKGSIPDRFSAQQFSDYHSELNMSSLELGDSALYFCASSLGPSGASEQYFGPGTRLTVT.

This chain connects TRBV14 to TRBJ2-7, with TRBD1 identical over 8 bases. From germline, CDR1 is SGHDN and CDR2 FVKESK. The CDR3 loop spans 12 amino acids. Trimming took 6 bases from V and 3 from J; bases not matched to a gene: 1. In nucleotides, the CDR3 is TGTGCCAGCAGACAGGGGGTCTACGAGCAGTACTTC. This encodes CASRQGVYEQYF. Full variable domain (rest looked up from reference TRBV14 and TRBJ2-7): EAGVTQFPSHSVIEKGQTVTLRCDPISGHDNLYWYRRVMGKEIKFLLHFVKESKQDESGMPNNRFLAERTGGTYSTLKVQPAELEDSGVYFCASRQGVYEQYFGPGTRLTVT.

This clone was counted only a few times. The J gene is TRBJ2-1, the V gene TRBV27; a weak D match, TRBD2 (6 bases). Germline CDR1 MNHEY, CDR2 SMNVEV (reference sequence). The ends were cut back, 8 bases at V and 5 bases at J, with 22 bases in the middle. The CDR3 consists of 16 residues. The CDR3 sequence: CASEEKSGLPNNEQFF. CDR3 sequence (DNA): TGTGCCAGCGAGGAAAAATCGGGACTCCCTAACAATGAGCAGTTCTTC.

The chain recombines TRBV28 with TRBJ1-2; D gene ambiguous. This CDR3 is built from 11 residues. V shed 7 bases and J shed 12 bases, with 15 bases lying between them. CDR1 MDHEN and CDR2 SYDVKM come from the germline V gene. The CDR3 reads CASINVGGHTF. The DNA for the CDR3 is TGTGCCAGCATTAACGTGGGAGGCCACACCTTC.

V usage is TRBV7-2 and J usage is TRBJ2-1, with TRBD2 matching 9 bases. The CDR3 is 17 residues long. Germline CDR1 reads SGHTA; CDR2 reads FQGNSA. V lost 1 base, J lost 8 bases, and 12 bases stayed unmatched. The CDR3 protein is CASSLEPIAGGKDEQFF. Here the CDR3 DNA reads TGTGCCAGCAGCTTAGAGCCCATTGCGGGAGGGAAGGATGAGCAGTTCTTC.

This clone has a handful of counts. J is TRBJ2-5 and V is TRBV5-1; TRBD2 might be the D (5 bases). Germline CDR1 is SGHRS and CDR2 is YFSETQ. Trimming removed 6 bases from V and 2 bases from J, with 11 bases in between. There are 13 residues in the CDR3. In DNA form, the CDR3 reads TGCGCCAGCACATCGGGGTCTCAAGAGACCCAGTACTTC. Amino acid sequence: CASTSGSQETQYF.